This T cell receptor beta chain is drawn from a study of blood T cell repertoires in COVID-19. The overall study: Sites in the United States, Italy and Spain provided acute and convalescent COVID-19 samples. The analysed material was cDNA or gDNA that came from T cells, B-cell-depleted T cells, or PBMCs.

Germline V gives CDR1 SEHNR, CDR2 FQNEAQ (reference sequence). The V and J ends lost 5 bases and 2 bases, in that order; junction bases with no gene match: 3. The length of the CDR3 is 14 residues. In the original analysis: Estimates of nucleated cell counts were drawn from the amplification of reference gene primers. Generated by immunoSEQ multiplex PCR, the TCRdb table keeps only in-frame clones and is missing some. That table is the source of V, J and clone size, and D and trimming were worked out from the DNA. The sample holds some 170,000 clones, 87% seen once. The receptor was isolated from a woman between 50 and 59 years old with acute or convalescent COVID-19. The sample taken for sequencing was peripheral blood. The chain combines TRBV7-9 with TRBJ1-3, with TRBD1 matching over 7 bases. CDR3 coding DNA: TGTGCCAGCAGCCAGGGGACAGCTGGAAACACCATATATTTT. Protein product: CASSQGTAGNTIYF.